The T cell receptor beta chain described here comes from a study of T cell repertoires in cytomegalovirus infection (dated by TCRdb to the late 2010s). A note on the overall study: Recently identified HLA-C-restricted CMV epitopes, whose presentation resists viral immunomodulation, were targeted by peptide stimulations together with well-studied HLA-B-restricted epitopes. Donor HLA type was relevant to the analysis, as public TCR beta signatures indicated carriage of CMV infection together with the matching HLA type.

A word on this clonotype: The antigen it binds to is not known. Base qualities are not recorded, but no much larger clone differs from it by a single base.

The sequencing machine was an Illumina HiSeq 1500. TCRdb reanalyzed the raw reads on its own, using fastp at Q25 for trimming and MiXCR for clone calling, and kept in-frame beta chains. CDR3 protein sequences are deduplicated, and each keeps its most common genes and DNA. In all, the sample holds some 940,000 distinct CDR3 sequences, and roughly 30% of those were seen once. The ten top clones hold more than 13% of the sample. Study-wide conclusions, independent of this receptor: The ex vivo response was dominated by HLA-C-restricted CMV-specific TCR beta clonotypes, and the single most frequent clonotype in two of eight donors was supplied by these HLA-C-restricted clonotypes. Carriers of CMV infection plus the relevant HLA type were discriminated by the cumulative frequency of public TCR beta family members in the study cohort and in an independent approximately 350-donor cohort.

The sample's treatment or condition, from its label and the paper: in vitro stimulation with specific CMV peptide epitopes to enrich CMV-specific T cells. The clonotype was recovered from a human donor in good health (CMV status not recorded). Some clones in this sample may be carry-over from other donors' samples. This material consisted of cultured CD8+ T cells from PBMCs, taken from culture after CMV antigen stimulation.

The CDR3 loop reads CASSLSSTGTGRSNQPQHF. The nucleotides are TGTGCCAGCAGTTTATCCTCCACTGGGACAGGGAGGAGCAATCAGCCCCAGCATTTT. The chain employs TRBV12-3 or TRBV12-4 and TRBJ1-5, and 9 junctional nucleotides match TRBD1. Trimmed from V: 2 bases; trimmed from J: 1 base; junction bases lacking a gene match: 12. The CDR3 has 19 amino acids, counting the end cysteine and phenylalanine. The CDR3 DNA has 57 bases and is translated from base 1.